The 18 T cell receptor beta chains in this list originate from one sample, sequenced in a study of blood T cell repertoires in COVID-19. Using immunoSEQ multiplex PCR, the repertoire was profiled, and TCRdb retains in-frame clones only, with some absent. The sample shows some 45,000 clones, about 88% of them seen only once. Sample: peripheral blood. The receptor source for this set is a human donor in a cohort sampled during active COVID-19.

The rearrangement uses TRBV30 and TRBJ2-3, with 10 bases aligning to TRBD1. Germline CDR1 is GTSNPN and CDR2 is SVGIG (reference sequence). The CDR3 spans 13 residues. CDR3 protein: CGLDRGLTDTQYF. CDR3 coding DNA: TGTGGATTGGACAGGGGGTTAACAGATACGCAGTATTTT. Together with reference TRBV30 and TRBJ2-3, the CDR3 gives the full variable domain: SQTIHQWPATLVQPVGSPLSLECTVEGTSNPNLYWYRQAAGRGLQLLFYSVGIGQISSEVPQNLSASRPQDRQFILSSKKLLLSDSGFYLCGLDRGLTDTQYFGPGTRLTVL.

The CDR3 DNA reads TGTGCCTGGATCAGAAGCACAGATACGCAGTATTTT. Translating it yields CAWIRSTDTQYF. The rearrangement uses TRBV30 and TRBJ2-3; D not resolved. Germline assignment: CDR1 GTSNPN and CDR2 SVGIG (reference sequence). This CDR3 region has 12 residues. V was cut by 4 bases and J by 0 bases, with 5 bases left in between. The whole variable domain, remainder taken from reference TRBV30 and TRBJ2-3, is SQTIHQWPATLVQPVGSPLSLECTVEGTSNPNLYWYRQAAGRGLQLLFYSVGIGQISSEVPQNLSASRPQDRQFILSSKKLLLSDSGFYLCAWIRSTDTQYFGPGTRLTVL.

J is TRBJ2-5 and V is TRBV7-9; D gene ambiguous. The CDR3 extends over 13 amino acids. Looked up from germline, CDR1 is SEHNR and CDR2 is FQNEAQ (reference sequence). V gave up 3 bases and J gave up 5 bases, with 10 bases separating them. In DNA form, the CDR3 reads TGTGCCAGCAGCTTGGGCAGGATGGAGACCCAGTACTTC. Translating it yields CASSLGRMETQYF.

The V gene is TRBV30, the J gene TRBJ1-1; TRBD1 might be the D (6 bases). Per the germline V gene, CDR1 is GTSNPN and CDR2 is SVGIG (reference sequence). V was cut by 4 bases and J by 5 bases, with 11 bases left in between. The CDR3 covers 12 residues. The chain's CDR3 is CAWIRGRTEAFF. The CDR3 coding sequence is TGTGCCTGGATCAGGGGAAGAACTGAAGCTTTCTTT.

The chain uses TRBV10-3 and TRBJ2-3, with a possible D match to TRBD1 (5 bases). This CDR3 comprises 13 residues. Germline V gene sequence: CDR1 ENHRY, CDR2 SYGVKD. Between the trimmed V and J ends, which lost 7 bases and 5 bases, there was a span of 13 bases. The CDR3 spells CAITEQGRDTQYF. The DNA of the CDR3 is TGTGCCATCACCGAGCAGGGTCGAGATACGCAGTATTTT.

There are a few counts of this clone. This rearrangement joins TRBV11-2 to TRBJ2-7, with a weak D call TRBD1 (5 bases). The CDR3 runs to 14 residues. V was clipped by 1 base and J by 3 bases, with 10 bases between them. From germline, CDR1 is SGHAT and CDR2 FQNNGV. CDR3 DNA sequence: TGTGCCAGCAGCTTAGGGGGCAGCGACTACGAGCAGTACTTC. As protein: CASSLGGSDYEQYF. Together with reference TRBV11-2 and TRBJ2-7, the CDR3 gives the full variable domain: EAGVAQSPRYKIIEKRQSVAFWCNPISGHATLYWYQQILGQGPKLLIQFQNNGVVDDSQLPKDRFSAERLKGVDSTLKIQPAKLEDSAVYLCASSLGGSDYEQYFGPGTRLTVT.

This chain joins TRBV29-1 and TRBJ1-1, with a tentative D call TRBD1 (5 bases). The CDR3 covers 12 residues. Trimming pared 5 bases from V and 4 bases from J, leaving 11 bases between. Germline CDR1 is SQVTM and CDR2 is ANQGSEA. The CDR3 nucleotides are TGCAGCGTTCCTGGGGGGAGCACTGAAGCTTTCTTT. Its protein product is CSVPGGSTEAFF.

The CDR3 is CASSLPTSVTGELFF. The CDR3 region has the DNA TGTGCCAGCAGCTTGCCGACTAGCGTAACCGGGGAGCTGTTTTTT. V gene TRBV5-4 combines with J gene TRBJ2-2; TRBD2 matches at 8 bases. The V segment lost 1 base and the J segment 5 bases; nucleotides outside the gene matches: 4. CDR1 is SGHNT, CDR2 YYREEE, per germline (reference sequence). The CDR3 totals 15 residues.

The J gene is TRBJ2-7, the V gene TRBV7-2, with D unresolved. Germline CDR1 reads SGHTA; CDR2 reads FQGNSA. The CDR3 has 14 amino acids. Trimming stripped 1 base from V and 3 bases from J, with 10 bases between. CDR3 nucleotides: TGTGCCAGCAGCTTAGGACGACAAAACTACGAGCAGTACTTC. It encodes CASSLGRQNYEQYF.

CDR3 coding DNA: TGTGCCAGCAGCGCCGACATGGGCTCCTACAATGAGCAGTTCTTC. It translates to CASSADMGSYNEQFF. The chain is built from TRBV9 and TRBJ2-1, with D uncertain. V lost 3 bases and J lost 0, with 10 bases in between. Per germline, CDR1 SGDLS and CDR2 YYNGEE. There are 15 residues in the CDR3.

This chain links TRBV2 with TRBJ1-5, with no clear D. The CDR3 contains 14 residues. V lost 5 bases to trimming and J lost 6 bases, with 14 bases between them. Germline CDR1 reads SNHLY; CDR2 reads FYNNEI. The CDR3 here is CASSLVQQPQPQHF. The CDR3 coding sequence is TGTGCCAGCAGTCTGGTACAGCAACCTCAGCCCCAGCATTTT.

This clone is a singleton in its sample. This chain connects TRBV5-6 to TRBJ2-3; 9 bases agree with TRBD2. Germline V CDR1 and CDR2: SGHDT, YYEEEE. The CDR3 has 18 amino acids. V shed 2 bases, J shed 2 bases, and the junction held 12 bases outside the gene matches. The CDR3 DNA follows: TGTGCCAGCAGCTTCTCCGGGCGGGGGGGCCACAACACAGATACGCAGTATTTT. As protein: CASSFSGRGGHNTDTQYF.

The rearrangement uses TRBV27 and TRBJ2-1, with 7 positions matching TRBD2. In germline, CDR1 is MNHEY, CDR2 SMNVEV (reference sequence). V was clipped by 8 bases and J by 6 bases; unmatched bases: 10. This CDR3 is 14 amino acids long. The CDR3 spells CASCYGTGGNEQFF. The CDR3 DNA reads as TGTGCCAGCTGCTATGGGACGGGGGGCAATGAGCAGTTCTTC.

The gene calls are TRBV6-4 and TRBJ1-6; TRBD1 agrees at 9 bases. V lost 6 bases and J lost 12; bases outside the gene matches: 6. The CDR3 length is 13 residues. Germline V lookup: CDR1 MRHNA, CDR2 SNTAGT. The CDR3 spells CASRSGTGRPLHF. In nucleotides, the CDR3 is TGTGCCAGCAGGAGTGGGACAGGGCGACCCCTCCACTTT.

V usage is TRBV6-6 and J usage is TRBJ2-7; 11 bases are a match to TRBD1. The germline gives CDR1 MNHNY, CDR2 SVGAGI (reference sequence). V lost 6 bases, J lost 0 bases, and 4 bases stayed unmatched. This CDR3 is 15 amino acids long. The CDR3 protein is CASSLGQGASYEQYF. CDR3 coding DNA: TGTGCCAGCAGCCTTGGACAGGGGGCCTCCTACGAGCAGTACTTC.

The J gene is TRBJ1-3, the V gene TRBV27; tentative D call: TRBD1 (6 bases). This CDR3 spans 15 amino acids. V gave up 6 bases and J gave up 4 bases, with 16 bases separating them. CDR1 and CDR2 (germline): MNHEY, SMNVEV (reference sequence). CDR3 in DNA: TGTGCCAGCAGGCCTCAGCGGGGGCCCGGAAACACCATATATTTT. It is translated as CASRPQRGPGNTIYF.

The J gene is TRBJ2-7, the V gene TRBV3-1 (or the pseudogene TRBV3-2), with 7 bases that match TRBD2. CDR3 length: 16 amino acids. CDR1 and CDR2 from the germline V gene are LGHDT and YNNKEL (reference sequence). The V and J ends lost 1 base and 2 bases, in that order; junction bases with no gene match: 8. This CDR3 reads CASSQVASGATYEQYF. The CDR3 DNA is TGTGCCAGCAGCCAAGTAGCCAGCGGGGCTACCTACGAGCAGTACTTC.

The rearrangement uses TRBV11-3 and TRBJ2-7; 11 bases agree with TRBD1. The J segment lost 4 bases and the V segment lost 5 bases, leaving 10 bases of the junction unmatched. The CDR3 covers 16 residues. Per the germline V gene, CDR1 is SGHNT and CDR2 is YENEEA. The CDR3 protein is CASSPRTGGVKYEQYF. Written as DNA, the CDR3 is TGTGCCAGCAGCCCCCGGACAGGGGGCGTTAAATACGAGCAGTACTTC.